A single sample gave rise to the 3 T cell receptor beta chains below, sequenced in a study of shared clonotypes between healthy human individuals. TCRdb's table, derived via immunoSEQ multiplex PCR, lists solely in-frame clones and lacks some. The profile shows 950,000 to 1,200,000 clones, approximately 77% of them singletons. The material sequenced was memory CD4+ T cells from PBMCs. Subset in this sample: CD45RA-negative fraction. The receptor source for this set is a young man in good health. Some clones in this sample may be carry-over from other donors' samples.

Note on this clone: Given a much more abundant clone one base away, this may be a read error. This chain uses TRBV6-5 with TRBJ2-2; 7 nucleotides match TRBD1. Germline CDR1 MNHEY, CDR2 SVGAGI. This CDR3 region has 15 residues. CDR3 nucleotide sequence: TGTGCCAGCAGTTACGGGACAGACAACACCGGGGAGCTGTCTTTT. Encoded protein: CASSYGTDNTGELSF.

In this sample, this clone turned up a few times. This sample includes further DNA sequences coding for the same CDR3. The V and J genes are TRBV5-1 and TRBJ2-5; the D is unclear. The germline CDR1 and CDR2 sequences are SGHRS and YFSETQ. This CDR3 region has 14 residues. V was trimmed by 0 bases and J by 0 bases, leaving 6 bases between them. The CDR3 coding sequence is TGCGCCAGCAGCTTGGAGGGTAACCAAGAGACCCAGTACTTC. Its protein product is CASSLEGNQETQYF.

This clone has a handful of counts. V gene TRBV27 combines with J gene TRBJ1-5; possible D gene TRBD1, 6 bases. The CDR3 length is 13 residues. Trimming cost V 4 bases and J 5 bases, with 9 bases left between them. Germline CDR1 and CDR2: MNHEY and SMNVEV (reference sequence). This CDR3 reads CASSYRDDQPQHF. CDR3 bases: TGTGCCAGCAGTTACAGGGATGATCAGCCCCAGCATTTT.